This T cell receptor beta chain is from a study of cytomegalovirus exposure and HLA in healthy donors. Study in general: Sequencing of 150 million to 200 million T cells in an earlier analysis found under 120 million unique TCR beta sequences.

Among the donors, all were healthy bone marrow donors. Primers: 60 Vbeta forward and 13 Jbeta reverse. Using immunoSEQ multiplex PCR, the repertoire was profiled, and TCRdb retains in-frame clones only, with some absent. The sample lists 150,000 to 200,000 clones, roughly 84% seen once, with approximately 1.6% in the top ten. General study results and limits: In a later analysis, at a false discovery rate of 0.05, approximately 18,000 TCR beta sequences were associated with HLA alleles.

Points on this clone: Its antigen is as yet unknown.

Germline CDR1 reads MDHEN; CDR2 reads SYDVKM. V was pared by 5 bases and J by 0 bases, with 7 bases between. The CDR3 is 14 amino acids. Specimen: PBMCs. The source of this sequence is a male donor in good health and CMV-seronegative. The genes are TRBV28 and TRBJ1-4; no definite D call. Here the CDR3 DNA reads TGTGCCAGCAGTCCCGGGGCAACTAATGAAAAACTGTTTTTT. Its translation: CASSPGATNEKLFF.